This section outlines one T cell receptor (beta chain) sequence together with its context. Its target is unknown. This CDR3 has 13 amino acids. Trimming left V 5 bases short and J 0 bases short, with 5 bases between. CDR1 is MNHEY and CDR2 is SVGAGI in the germline V gene. Libraries were prepared by immunoSEQ multiplex PCR; TCRdb keeps only in-frame clonotypes and omits some of them. The sample has around 68,000 clones, around nine tenths seen once. This sample stems from a study of OX40 agonist ivuxolimab in advanced cancers. Study background: The group had a mean age of about 65 years, ranged from roughly 23 to 85, and was roughly 83% male. One hepatocellular carcinoma and two cutaneous melanoma patients partially responded.

Study results and caveats: Clones of CD4+ and CD8+ blood T cells grew by week 6 at doses of 0.1 to 3.0 mg/kg. Several nonresponders also turned out to have low normalized T-cell clonal expansion.

The specimen comprised CD4+ or CD8+ T cells sorted from blood, sampled in a trial of the OX40 agonist ivuxolimab. The chain has TRBV6-5 and TRBJ2-4; D not certain. This receptor was identified in an adult with an advanced solid tumor such as melanoma, head and neck, liver or kidney cancer. In nucleotides, the CDR3 is TGTGCCAGCAGTCCAATAGCCAAAAACATTCAGTACTTC. Encoded protein: CASSPIAKNIQYF.